These 10 T cell receptor beta chains originate from one sample sequenced in a study of CD8 T cells in Susac syndrome (dated by TCRdb to the late 2010s). The protocol used for the library was the immunoSEQ multiplex PCR assay. RNA was extracted with the RNeasy kit and roughly 0.45 to 1 ug was reverse transcribed using random hexamers. TCRdb trimmed the raw reads at Q25, called clones with MiXCR and kept productive beta chains. One record per CDR3 amino acid sequence lists the most common genes and DNA. The sample records under 350,000 distinct CDR3 sequences, roughly 94% of which are singletons. Jointly, the top ten make up less than 0.08% of the sample. The sequenced sample consisted of CD4+ T cells from PBMCs. Receptors were obtained from a human donor with multiple sclerosis.

The rearrangement uses TRBV7-6 and TRBJ2-5; tentatively, D is TRBD1 or TRBD2 (5 bases each). Per the germline V gene, CDR1 is SGHVS and CDR2 is FNYEAQ. This CDR3 has 17 residues. Between the trimmed V and J ends, which lost 5 bases and 5 bases, there was a span of 24 bases. The CDR3: CASSNPSGPRMTETQYF. The CDR3 DNA sequence: TGTGCCAGCAGCAACCCGTCGGGACCCCGAATGACGGAGACCCAGTACTTC.

The gene calls are TRBV15 and TRBJ2-7; D is perhaps TRBD1 or TRBD2 (5 bases each). V was cut by 8 bases and J by 2 bases, with 13 bases left in between. CDR1 and CDR2 from the germline V gene are LNHNV and YYDKDF (reference sequence). The CDR3 is made up of 13 amino acids. CDR3 bases: TGTGCCACCTCGACGGGGCCTACCTACGAGCAGTACTTC. Its translation is CATSTGPTYEQYF.

The J gene is TRBJ1-1, the V gene TRBV7-9, with TRBD1 as a possible D gene (6 bases). The CDR3 spans 18 residues. Germline loops: CDR1 SEHNR, CDR2 FQNEAQ (reference sequence). V dropped 1 base and J dropped 1 base, with 19 bases sitting between them. CDR3 coding DNA: TGTGCCAGCAGCTTAGGTCGAGTAGGGGGGATGGCGAACACTGAAGCTTTCTTT. Protein: CASSLGRVGGMANTEAFF.

This clonotype showed up just a few times. The chain carries TRBV7-2 and TRBJ2-7; either TRBD1 or TRBD2 may supply D (5 bases each). The CDR3 sequence is 14 residues long. Germline V gene data show CDR1 as SGHTA and CDR2 as FQGNSA. The germline V and J ends were trimmed by 6 bases and 4 bases, with 16 bases remaining between them. The CDR3 loop is CASRSQGVGYEQYF. The CDR3 region has the DNA TGTGCCAGCAGATCTCAGGGAGTCGGGTACGAGCAGTACTTC.

The count of this clonotype is one. The rearrangement uses TRBV30 and TRBJ1-1; D is possibly TRBD1 (5 bases). CDR3 size: 13 residues. Germline-derived CDR1 and CDR2 are GTSNPN and SVGIG (reference sequence). The V end was cut by 3 bases, the J end by 2 bases, with 10 bases between. CDR3 sequence (DNA): TGTGCCTGGAGCAAGGGGCTAAACACTGAAGCTTTCTTT. Encoded protein: CAWSKGLNTEAFF.

The chain uses TRBV14 and TRBJ1-1; D is undetermined. This CDR3 spans 11 amino acids. Germline V gives CDR1 SGHDN, CDR2 FVKESK. Trimming cost V 6 bases and J 6 bases, with 8 bases left between them. CDR3 DNA sequence: TGTGCCAGCAGGCGTGGTCCTGAAGCTTTCTTT. Residues: CASRRGPEAFF.

The rearrangement uses TRBV20-1 and TRBJ2-7, with D unclear. CDR1 DFQATT and CDR2 SNEGSKA come from the germline V gene (reference sequence). The CDR3 is made up of 14 amino acids. The ends were cut back, 8 bases at V and 0 bases at J, with 17 bases in the middle. The CDR3 is CSWRDSQASYEQYF. The CDR3 coding sequence is TGCAGTTGGAGAGACTCACAAGCCTCCTACGAGCAGTACTTC.

This chain uses TRBV10-1 with TRBJ2-1, with a weak D call TRBD2 (6 bases). Deletions cut 3 bases from V and 5 bases from J, with 14 bases between. This CDR3 region has 15 residues. The germline V gene encodes CDR1 WNHNN and CDR2 SYGVQD (reference sequence). In DNA form, the CDR3 reads TGCGCCAGCAGTGAAGGGAAGCGGAGGGACAATGAGCAGTTCTTC. Protein: CASSEGKRRDNEQFF.

The chain uses TRBV5-6 and TRBJ2-5, with D perhaps TRBD2 (6 bases). This CDR3 is 15 amino acids long. CDR1 is SGHDT and CDR2 is YYEEEE in the germline V gene. V lost 0 bases to trimming and J lost 2 bases, with 11 bases between them. CDR3 sequence reads: CASSLALGGQETQYF. The CDR3 DNA follows: TGTGCCAGCAGCTTGGCTTTGGGGGGTCAAGAGACCCAGTACTTC.

The J gene is TRBJ1-5, the V gene TRBV4-2; maybe TRBD1 (5 bases). Trimming left V 0 bases short and J 5 bases short, with 11 bases between. The germline V gene encodes CDR1 LGHNA and CDR2 YNFKEQ. The length of the CDR3 is 15 residues. CDR3 sequence reads: CASSQEGREDQPQHF. DNA for the CDR3: TGTGCCAGCAGCCAAGAAGGCAGGGAGGATCAGCCCCAGCATTTT.